Listed below are T cell receptor beta chains from one sample, sequenced in a study of patients and donors after allogeneic stem cell transplantation. TCRdb fed the RT-PCR reads into MiXCR, producing one record per CDR3 protein. The repertoire consists of roughly 880,000 distinct CDR3 sequences, with more than 15% occurring once and the leading ten covering under 6.5%. The sequenced sample consisted of blood, either unsorted or a sorted T cell fraction (not recorded which). All receptors derive from a human donor who was either an allogeneic HSCT recipient or a stem cell or donor lymphocyte infusion donor (not recorded which). It is not recorded whose cells these are; they may come from a transplant donor. CDR3s include the opening cysteine and the closing phenylalanine or tryptophan. A D gene is named only where the DNA matches it firmly. The size of a clone is reported for some rows only, either as once, few or many, or as a class for expanded clones.

cdr3_nt: TGCGCCAGCAGCCAAGGAAGGGTTATAGGGGGGCTTAGGAATGAGCAGTTCTTC; cdr3_aa: CASSQGRVIGGLRNEQFF; d_call: -; v_call: TRBV4-3; clone_size: -; j_call: TRBJ2-1
cdr3_nt: TGTGCCAGCAGTAGACACCCCAGGAGTGGAGAGCAGTACTTC; cdr3_aa: CASSRHPRSGEQYF; d_call: -; v_call: TRBV6-1; clone_size: few; j_call: TRBJ2-7
cdr3_nt: TGCAGCGTTGAAGATCTTAGGGGGGTCGAAAAACTGTTTTTT; cdr3_aa: CSVEDLRGVEKLFF; d_call: -; v_call: TRBV29-1; clone_size: -; j_call: TRBJ1-4
cdr3_nt: TGTGCCAGCAGTTTGGCCGGGAGGGCAGATACGCAGTATTTT; cdr3_aa: CASSLAGRADTQYF; d_call: TRBD2; v_call: TRBV12-3/TRBV12-4; clone_size: many; j_call: TRBJ2-3
cdr3_nt: TGCGCCAGCAGCCAAGATAAAAAGTACGAGCAGTACTTC; cdr3_aa: CASSQDKKYEQYF; d_call: -; v_call: TRBV4-1; clone_size: -; j_call: TRBJ2-7
cdr3_nt: TGTGCCAGCACCTTCCAGGGAGGGTCTGAAGCTTTCTTT; cdr3_aa: CASTFQGGSEAFF; d_call: -; v_call: TRBV27; clone_size: -; j_call: TRBJ1-1
cdr3_nt: TGTGCCACCCTCCCCCCGGCGGCCTTC; cdr3_aa: CATLPPAAF; d_call: -; v_call: TRBV12-3/TRBV12-4; clone_size: few; j_call: TRBJ1-2
cdr3_nt: TGTGCCAGCAGCCCGGAAGTGAACGAGCAGTACTTC; cdr3_aa: CASSPEVNEQYF; d_call: -; v_call: TRBV9; clone_size: few; j_call: TRBJ2-7
cdr3_nt: TGCAGTGCTAGAGGAAGCACCGGGGAGCTGTTTTTT; cdr3_aa: CSARGSTGELFF; d_call: -; v_call: TRBV20-1; clone_size: few; j_call: TRBJ2-2
cdr3_nt: TGTGCCAGCAAGGGGGGATACCCTCCCACAGATACGCAGTATTTT; cdr3_aa: CASKGGYPPTDTQYF; d_call: -; v_call: TRBV12-3/TRBV12-4; clone_size: -; j_call: TRBJ2-3
cdr3_nt: TGTGCCAGCAGCTCGGCAGGGGACGCTCTTGGCTACACCTTC; cdr3_aa: CASSSAGDALGYTF; d_call: -; v_call: TRBV7-2; clone_size: few; j_call: TRBJ1-2
cdr3_nt: TGCAGTGCTAGGGTGGCAGTCGAGCAGTACTTC; cdr3_aa: CSARVAVEQYF; d_call: -; v_call: TRBV20-1; clone_size: few; j_call: TRBJ2-7
cdr3_nt: TGTGCCAGCAGTCGTACCTCAGGAGACACTGAAGCTTTCTTT; cdr3_aa: CASSRTSGDTEAFF; d_call: -; v_call: TRBV7-9; clone_size: few; j_call: TRBJ1-1
cdr3_nt: TGCAGTGCTAACGAGGACAGGGTCCATTCACCCCTCCACTTT; cdr3_aa: CSANEDRVHSPLHF; d_call: TRBD1; v_call: TRBV20-1; clone_size: few; j_call: TRBJ1-6
cdr3_nt: TGCGCCAGCAGCTTGGTCGGAGGAGCGGGAGGTCGCACAGATACGCAGTATTTT; cdr3_aa: CASSLVGGAGGRTDTQYF; d_call: TRBD2; v_call: TRBV5-1; clone_size: few; j_call: TRBJ2-3
cdr3_nt: TGTGCCAGCAGATCCGGGACCGTGAGCTCCTACGAGCAGTACTTC; cdr3_aa: CASRSGTVSSYEQYF; d_call: -; v_call: TRBV3-1; clone_size: few; j_call: TRBJ2-7
cdr3_nt: TGCGCCAGCAGCTTTCCGGACGGGGGAAACAAAAACATTCAGTACTTC; cdr3_aa: CASSFPDGGNKNIQYF; d_call: -; v_call: TRBV5-1; clone_size: -; j_call: TRBJ2-4
cdr3_nt: TGTGCCATCAGTGGGACCTCGATCGCTAGCGGGACCTACAATGAGCAGTTCTTC; cdr3_aa: CAISGTSIASGTYNEQFF; d_call: TRBD2; v_call: TRBV10-3; clone_size: -; j_call: TRBJ2-1
cdr3_nt: TGTGCCAGCAGTTTGAAAGGGGATGAGCAGTTCTTC; cdr3_aa: CASSLKGDEQFF; d_call: -; v_call: TRBV12-3/TRBV12-4; clone_size: many; j_call: TRBJ2-1
cdr3_nt: TGTGCCAGCAGTGCACCGGGACAGGGGTATCAGCCCCAGCATTTT; cdr3_aa: CASSAPGQGYQPQHF; d_call: TRBD1; v_call: TRBV12-3/TRBV12-4; clone_size: -; j_call: TRBJ1-5
cdr3_nt: TGTGCCAGCACTAGCCCCTACAATGAGCAGTTCTTC; cdr3_aa: CASTSPYNEQFF; d_call: -; v_call: TRBV7-9; clone_size: many; j_call: TRBJ2-1
cdr3_nt: TGTGCCAGCAGCCGAACCGACAGGGGCTCTGGAAACACCATATATTTT; cdr3_aa: CASSRTDRGSGNTIYF; d_call: TRBD1; v_call: TRBV6-1; clone_size: few; j_call: TRBJ1-3
cdr3_nt: TGTGCCAGCATCCTCCGGCCAGCGGGAGGGCCTGGGGAGCAGTACTTC; cdr3_aa: CASILRPAGGPGEQYF; d_call: TRBD2; v_call: TRBV7-2; clone_size: few; j_call: TRBJ2-7
cdr3_nt: TGCAGTGCCATCGACCGGGGGGGCCCTGAAGCTTTCTTT; cdr3_aa: CSAIDRGGPEAFF; d_call: -; v_call: TRBV20-1; clone_size: -; j_call: TRBJ1-1
cdr3_nt: TGCGCCAGCAGCCAAGCAAGAGAGAAGGGGAATTCACCCCTCCACTTT; cdr3_aa: CASSQAREKGNSPLHF; d_call: -; v_call: TRBV4-3; clone_size: -; j_call: TRBJ1-6
cdr3_nt: TGTGCCAGCAGTCGGCTGGCTACCGGGGAGCTGTTTTTT; cdr3_aa: CASSRLATGELFF; d_call: -; v_call: TRBV12-3/TRBV12-4; clone_size: many; j_call: TRBJ2-2
cdr3_nt: TGCGCCAGCAGCGGGGGGGACGGATCCTACGAGCAGTACTTC; cdr3_aa: CASSGGDGSYEQYF; d_call: TRBD2; v_call: TRBV5-1; clone_size: many; j_call: TRBJ2-7
cdr3_nt: TGTGCCATCAGTGACAGGGACAGGGTTACTGAAGCTTTCTTT; cdr3_aa: CAISDRDRVTEAFF; d_call: TRBD1; v_call: TRBV10-3; clone_size: few; j_call: TRBJ1-1
cdr3_nt: TGTGCCACCAGCAGAGACCGGGGGATTGAAGCTTTCTTT; cdr3_aa: CATSRDRGIEAFF; d_call: -; v_call: TRBV15; clone_size: -; j_call: TRBJ1-1
cdr3_nt: TGTGCCAGCAGCTCTACAGGGTTGGATACCCAGCCCCAGCATTTT; cdr3_aa: CASSSTGLDTQPQHF; d_call: -; v_call: TRBV6-1; clone_size: -; j_call: TRBJ1-5
cdr3_nt: TGTGCCAGCAGCCCGGAAATAGTAGCGGGGGGGCCTGGCGAGCAGTACTTC; cdr3_aa: CASSPEIVAGGPGEQYF; d_call: TRBD2; v_call: TRBV7-2; clone_size: -; j_call: TRBJ2-7
cdr3_nt: TGTGCCAGCAAGGACAGGACTAGCGCGTACAATGAGCAGTTCTTC; cdr3_aa: CASKDRTSAYNEQFF; d_call: TRBD2; v_call: TRBV27; clone_size: -; j_call: TRBJ2-1
cdr3_nt: TGTGCTAGTGGTTTGGTAGGTGGGGGGCCCTACGAGCAGTACTTC; cdr3_aa: CASGLVGGGPYEQYF; d_call: -; v_call: TRBV12-5; clone_size: -; j_call: TRBJ2-7
cdr3_nt: TGTGCCTGGAGTGGTGGACTTCAAGAGACCCAGTACTTC; cdr3_aa: CAWSGGLQETQYF; d_call: -; v_call: TRBV30; clone_size: few; j_call: TRBJ2-5
cdr3_nt: TGCAGTGCTAGGAGCGGACAGGGGACCTACGAGCAGTACTTC; cdr3_aa: CSARSGQGTYEQYF; d_call: TRBD1; v_call: TRBV20-1; clone_size: -; j_call: TRBJ2-7
cdr3_nt: TGTGCCAGCAGCCCGGAAAGTCGGGTCTCTGGAAACACCATATATTTT; cdr3_aa: CASSPESRVSGNTIYF; d_call: -; v_call: TRBV7-8; clone_size: -; j_call: TRBJ1-3
cdr3_nt: TGTGCCAGCAGCCCCATTAGCGGGGGACTATCCAATGAGCAGTTCTTC; cdr3_aa: CASSPISGGLSNEQFF; d_call: TRBD2; v_call: TRBV7-3; clone_size: few; j_call: TRBJ2-1
cdr3_nt: TGCAGTGCTAGAGATCTCCCTAGCGCTAGCGTAGTCTACGAGCAGTACTTC; cdr3_aa: CSARDLPSASVVYEQYF; d_call: -; v_call: TRBV20-1; clone_size: many; j_call: TRBJ2-7
cdr3_nt: TGTGCCAGCTCACCGTTTACACAGGGGGAACCAGCTAACTATGGCTACACCTTC; cdr3_aa: CASSPFTQGEPANYGYTF; d_call: TRBD1; v_call: TRBV18; clone_size: -; j_call: TRBJ1-2
cdr3_nt: TGTGCCAGCAGCGATAGGGACAGGGGGCTTTACGAGCAGTACTTC; cdr3_aa: CASSDRDRGLYEQYF; d_call: TRBD1; v_call: TRBV28; clone_size: once; j_call: TRBJ2-7
cdr3_nt: TGTGCCAGCAGCGTAATGTCCATGAACACTGAAGCTTTCTTT; cdr3_aa: CASSVMSMNTEAFF; d_call: -; v_call: TRBV9; clone_size: -; j_call: TRBJ1-1
cdr3_nt: TGTGCCAGCCTCCCCTCGGACGGATACTTCGATGGCTACACCTTC; cdr3_aa: CASLPSDGYFDGYTF; d_call: -; v_call: TRBV6-1; clone_size: few; j_call: TRBJ1-2
cdr3_nt: TGCAGTGGGCAATTGAACACTGAAGCTTTCTTT; cdr3_aa: CSGQLNTEAFF; d_call: -; v_call: TRBV20-1; clone_size: -; j_call: TRBJ1-1
cdr3_nt: TGTGCCAGCAGTTACAGGACAGCGAACACCGGGGAGCTGTTTTTT; cdr3_aa: CASSYRTANTGELFF; d_call: -; v_call: TRBV6-5; clone_size: few; j_call: TRBJ2-2
cdr3_nt: TGTGCCACCAGCAGAGATGTGGGGGGCCCGAATGAAAAACTGTTTTTT; cdr3_aa: CATSRDVGGPNEKLFF; d_call: -; v_call: TRBV15; clone_size: -; j_call: TRBJ1-4
cdr3_nt: TGTGCCAGCAGTTCCCTTAGGACCCCTGGGGCCAACGTCCTGACTTTC; cdr3_aa: CASSSLRTPGANVLTF; d_call: -; v_call: TRBV2; clone_size: -; j_call: TRBJ2-6
cdr3_nt: TGTGCCAGCAGCCCGACGGGGGGGCGGGATACGCAGTATTTT; cdr3_aa: CASSPTGGRDTQYF; d_call: TRBD2; v_call: TRBV7-2; clone_size: many; j_call: TRBJ2-3
cdr3_nt: TGCGCCAGCAGCTTGGGAGTGGTGTTGACAGGATCCGATTCACCCCTCCACTTT; cdr3_aa: CASSLGVVLTGSDSPLHF; d_call: -; v_call: TRBV5-1; clone_size: few; j_call: TRBJ1-6
cdr3_nt: TGTGCCAGCAGCTTAGGACAGGAGTGGACCGGGGAGCTGTTTTTT; cdr3_aa: CASSLGQEWTGELFF; d_call: -; v_call: TRBV7-6; clone_size: few; j_call: TRBJ2-2
cdr3_nt: TGTGCCAGCAGACGAACCGGGACAGGGGAAGAGACCCAGTACTTC; cdr3_aa: CASRRTGTGEETQYF; d_call: TRBD1; v_call: TRBV12-3/TRBV12-4; clone_size: -; j_call: TRBJ2-5
cdr3_nt: TGTGCCAGCAGTTTTTCGCCGGGGACTCTTGAGCAGTTCTTC; cdr3_aa: CASSFSPGTLEQFF; d_call: -; v_call: TRBV28; clone_size: -; j_call: TRBJ2-1
cdr3_nt: TGCAGTGCTAGGGGGCGGACTAGCGGGGGGGCCCCGCAGTATTTT; cdr3_aa: CSARGRTSGGAPQYF; d_call: TRBD2; v_call: TRBV20-1; clone_size: few; j_call: TRBJ2-3
cdr3_nt: TGTGCCAGCAGTTTCCACAGACCCTACGAGCAGTACTTC; cdr3_aa: CASSFHRPYEQYF; d_call: -; v_call: TRBV27; clone_size: few; j_call: TRBJ2-7
cdr3_nt: TGCGCCAGCAGCCGAACTGGACTCGGAGGGACCCACTCTGGGGCCAACGTCCTGACTTTC; cdr3_aa: CASSRTGLGGTHSGANVLTF; d_call: -; v_call: TRBV5-1; clone_size: -; j_call: TRBJ2-6
cdr3_nt: TGTGCCAGCAGACACCAGGGGGCCGGGGAGCTGTTTTTT; cdr3_aa: CASRHQGAGELFF; d_call: TRBD1; v_call: TRBV6-1; clone_size: few; j_call: TRBJ2-2
cdr3_nt: TGTGCCACCGAAGCGGGAGGGGCAGATACGCAGTATTTT; cdr3_aa: CATEAGGADTQYF; d_call: TRBD2; v_call: TRBV10-3; clone_size: -; j_call: TRBJ2-3
cdr3_nt: TGTGCCAGCAGGTCAGCGGGGGCCGGCGAAAAACTGTTTTTT; cdr3_aa: CASRSAGAGEKLFF; d_call: -; v_call: TRBV7-9; clone_size: -; j_call: TRBJ1-4
cdr3_nt: TGTGCCAGCAGCCCCAGACAGGGTAGGTTAACTGAAGCTTTCTTT; cdr3_aa: CASSPRQGRLTEAFF; d_call: TRBD1; v_call: TRBV7-9; clone_size: -; j_call: TRBJ1-1
cdr3_nt: TGTGCCACCAGCAGAGAGGGGCTAGTACCTTACAATGAGCAGTTCTTC; cdr3_aa: CATSREGLVPYNEQFF; d_call: -; v_call: TRBV15; clone_size: few; j_call: TRBJ2-1